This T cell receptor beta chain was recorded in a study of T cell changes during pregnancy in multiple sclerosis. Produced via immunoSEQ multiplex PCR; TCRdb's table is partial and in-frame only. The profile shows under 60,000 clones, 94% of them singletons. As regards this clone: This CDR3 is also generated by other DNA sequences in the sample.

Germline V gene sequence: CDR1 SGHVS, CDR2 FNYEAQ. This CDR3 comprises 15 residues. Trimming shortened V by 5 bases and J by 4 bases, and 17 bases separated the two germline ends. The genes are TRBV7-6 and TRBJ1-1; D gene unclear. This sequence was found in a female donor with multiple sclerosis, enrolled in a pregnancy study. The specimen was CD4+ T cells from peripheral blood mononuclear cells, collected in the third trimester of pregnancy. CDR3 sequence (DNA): TGTGCCAGCAGCACCCGAACCTCGGGTGGCACTGAAGCTTTCTTT. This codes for CASSTRTSGGTEAFF.